Listed below are T cell receptor beta chains from one sample, sequenced in a study of beta chain features in type 1 diabetes. The repertoire was sequenced with immunoSEQ multiplex PCR; TCRdb's copy has only in-frame clones and lacks some. The table shows some 140,000 clones, with 9% occurring only once. The sample taken for sequencing was central memory CD4+ T cells from blood. The receptors shown here come from a man aged 30 to 45 with type 1 diabetes. Each CDR3 is given with its conserved first and last residue.

V	length	J	CDR3
TRBV7-3	13	TRBJ1-1	CASSLAQGTEAFF
TRBV5-4	15	TRBJ2-1	CASSSKSGVPNEQFF
TRBV4-2	17	TRBJ2-1	CASSQMNIAGSYNEQFF
TRBV2	13	TRBJ2-7	CASSFDRVKEQYF
TRBV7-9	15	TRBJ1-3	CASRWDRSSGNTIYF
TRBV2	14	TRBJ1-6	CASSEWERNSPLHF
TRBV9	16	TRBJ2-3	CASSVEGLSSTDTQYF
TRBV4-3	13	TRBJ1-2	CASSHSGIQGYTF
TRBV7-8	15	TRBJ1-5	CASSLMWGGNQPQHF
TRBV11-2	18	TRBJ2-6	CASSLAAGGGSGANVLTF
TRBV28	15	TRBJ2-6	CASSLSSSGANVLTF
TRBV19	15	TRBJ2-2	CASSPKTGIGGELFF
TRBV5-1	16	TRBJ1-6	CASSLELTGLDSPLHF
TRBV2	14	TRBJ2-7	CASSAERGVGEQYF